This is a list of T cell receptor beta chains from one sample in a study of identical twins. One entry per CDR3 protein results from TCRdb running MiXCR on the 5' RACE reads. The sample lists 250,000 to 350,000 distinct CDR3 sequences; roughly 8.6% were seen once. The sample was also linked to a second study, of yellow fever vaccine responses in identical twins.

Sequencing input: memory (CD45RO+) T cells sorted from blood. The receptor set was obtained from a woman aged 18 to 35 in good health. The CDR3 runs from the conserved cysteine through the conserved F or W. D genes are given only for firm matches. Size values are once, few and many counts, or a class for expanded clones, and some rows have none.

clone_size	v_call	d_call	j_call	cdr3_aa	cdr3_nt
many	TRBV20-1	-	TRBJ2-3	CSAPRTEGADTQYF	TGCAGTGCTCCCCGGACTGAGGGCGCAGATACGCAGTATTTT
few	TRBV20-1	-	TRBJ2-4	CSASETKNIQYF	TGCAGTGCTTCCGAGACCAAAAACATTCAGTACTTC
few	TRBV27	TRBD2	TRBJ2-5	CASRLAGFYETQYF	TGTGCCAGTCGACTAGCGGGGTTTTACGAGACCCAGTACTTC
many	TRBV12-3/TRBV12-4	-	TRBJ1-5	CASSLGRGYQPQHF	TGTGCCAGCAGTTTAGGCCGGGGTTATCAGCCCCAGCATTTT
few	TRBV6-1	TRBD2	TRBJ2-5	CASSEAGAGVLETQYF	TGTGCCAGCAGTGAAGCAGGAGCGGGAGTCCTGGAGACCCAGTACTTC
many	TRBV5-6	TRBD1	TRBJ2-1	CASSEGQGAYNEQFF	TGTGCCAGCAGCGAGGGACAGGGGGCCTACAATGAGCAGTTCTTC
-	TRBV27	-	TRBJ2-7	CASSFGSLFSYEQYF	TGTGCCAGCAGTTTTGGCTCCCTCTTTTCCTACGAGCAGTACTTC
many	TRBV20-1	-	TRBJ2-1	CSASPVSSEYNEQFF	TGCAGTGCTTCCCCCGTCTCTTCAGAATACAATGAGCAGTTCTTC
few	TRBV7-7	-	TRBJ1-5	CASSQDEDQPQHF	TGTGCCAGCAGCCAGGACGAGGATCAGCCCCAGCATTTT
many	TRBV19	-	TRBJ2-7	CASSHRDHYEQYF	TGTGCCAGTAGTCACCGGGATCACTACGAGCAGTACTTC
few	TRBV6-1	-	TRBJ2-1	CASHPADATFEQFF	TGTGCCAGTCATCCGGCGGATGCTACTTTTGAGCAGTTCTTC
-	TRBV6-1	-	TRBJ1-5	CASSQLSTGYGNQPQHF	TGTGCCAGCAGTCAATTATCGACAGGCTACGGCAATCAGCCCCAGCATTTT
many	TRBV5-1	TRBD1	TRBJ1-4	CASSTGTGNEKLFF	TGCGCCAGCAGCACCGGGACAGGGAACGAAAAACTGTTTTTT
-	TRBV2	-	TRBJ2-4	CASSEENIQYF	TGTGCCAGCAGTGAGGAAAACATTCAGTACTTC
few	TRBV9	-	TRBJ2-6	CASSVATGEDSSGANVLTF	TGTGCCAGCAGCGTAGCTACAGGTGAGGATAGCTCTGGGGCCAACGTCCTGACTTTC
many	TRBV20-1	TRBD2	TRBJ2-2	CSATRGANTGELFF	TGCAGTGCTACCCGGGGGGCGAACACCGGGGAGCTGTTTTTT
many	TRBV12-3/TRBV12-4	-	TRBJ2-7	CASSFAGPTYEQYF	TGTGCCAGCAGTTTCGCAGGGCCCACCTACGAGCAGTACTTC
-	TRBV7-8	TRBD1	TRBJ1-2	CASSMTGGDRGGYTF	TGTGCCAGCAGCATGACAGGGGGCGACCGGGGAGGCTACACCTTC
-	TRBV19	-	TRBJ2-1	CASSIAGGTSYNEQFF	TGTGCCAGTAGTATTGCGGGCGGGACCTCCTACAATGAGCAGTTCTTC
few	TRBV20-1	TRBD2	TRBJ2-1	CSARDGTSGGYEQFF	TGCAGTGCTAGAGATGGGACTAGCGGGGGCTATGAGCAGTTCTTC
-	TRBV10-3	-	TRBJ2-3	CAISGGGTQYF	TGTGCCATCAGTGGTGGGGGTACGCAGTATTTT
once	TRBV6-1	-	TRBJ1-4	CASSEAGGGVELFF	TGTGCCAGCAGTGAAGCGGGGGGGGGAGTTGAACTGTTTTTT
-	TRBV18	TRBD1	TRBJ2-6	CASSRTGGSGANVLTF	TGTGCCAGCTCACGGACAGGGGGCTCTGGGGCCAACGTCCTGACTTTC
many	TRBV24-1	-	TRBJ2-6	CATSGRVSGANVLTF	TGTGCCACCAGTGGGCGCGTCTCTGGGGCCAACGTCCTGACTTTC
many	TRBV11-3	-	TRBJ2-1	CASSLVDNEQFF	TGTGCCAGCAGCTTGGTTGACAATGAGCAGTTCTTC
-	TRBV14	TRBD1	TRBJ2-6	CASSSRGRVSPSGANVLTF	TGTGCCAGCAGCTCAAGGGGGCGCGTCAGCCCCTCTGGGGCCAACGTCCTGACTTTC
many	TRBV11-2	-	TRBJ2-6	CASSLQGSSGANVLTF	TGTGCCAGCAGCTTACAGGGAAGCTCTGGGGCCAACGTCCTGACTTTC
many	TRBV10-3	-	TRBJ1-3	CAISDSANSGNTIYF	TGTGCCATCAGTGACAGTGCCAACTCTGGAAACACCATATATTTT
many	TRBV2	-	TRBJ2-7	CASSWGGKEGQYF	TGTGCCAGCAGTTGGGGCGGAAAGGAAGGGCAGTACTTC
once	TRBV6-1	TRBD2	TRBJ2-2	CATSQTSGALGELFF	TGTGCCACCTCCCAGACTAGCGGCGCTTTAGGGGAGCTGTTTTTT
-	TRBV5-1	-	TRBJ2-1	CGSSLEGSSYNEQFF	TGCGGCAGCAGCTTGGAAGGGAGCTCCTACAATGAGCAGTTCTTC
many	TRBV5-1	-	TRBJ2-7	CASSLAAGQSYEQYF	TGCGCCAGCAGCTTGGCCGCAGGACAGTCCTACGAGCAGTACTTC
-	TRBV7-2	-	TRBJ2-1	CASGGVGSEQFF	TGTGCCTCCGGCGGGGTAGGGAGTGAGCAGTTCTTC
many	TRBV29-1	TRBD2	TRBJ2-3	CSVLPSSGRDTDTQYF	TGCAGCGTTCTGCCCAGTAGCGGGAGGGACACAGATACGCAGTATTTT
few	TRBV6-1	TRBD2	TRBJ2-1	CASRRERTSGIHEQFF	TGTGCCAGCAGAAGGGAACGGACTAGCGGGATCCATGAGCAGTTCTTC
many	TRBV12-3/TRBV12-4	-	TRBJ1-1	CASSLGALRGLHNRDTEAFF	TGTGCCAGCAGTTTAGGTGCTCTACGGGGGCTCCACAATAGGGACACTGAAGCTTTCTTT
-	TRBV2	-	TRBJ2-3	CASRYNRVPNASTDTQYF	TGTGCCAGCAGATACAACAGGGTTCCGAACGCTAGCACAGATACGCAGTATTTT
few	TRBV27	TRBD2	TRBJ2-2	CASSGLAGYGELFF	TGTGCCAGCAGTGGACTAGCGGGGTACGGGGAGCTGTTTTTT
many	TRBV20-1	-	TRBJ2-2	CSAGQGSSGELFF	TGCAGTGCTGGCCAGGGATCTTCCGGGGAGCTGTTTTTT
-	TRBV12-3/TRBV12-4	-	TRBJ1-2	CASSLADIYGYTF	TGTGCCAGCAGTTTAGCGGACATATATGGCTACACCTTC
few	TRBV11-3	-	TRBJ2-3	CASSLGLKTSTDTQYF	TGTGCCAGCAGCTTAGGGCTCAAGACTAGCACAGATACGCAGTATTTT
-	TRBV28	-	TRBJ1-4	CASSLFGGELFF	TGTGCCAGCAGTTTATTTGGAGGTGAACTGTTTTTT
-	TRBV18	TRBD2	TRBJ2-1	CASSPSGSIYNEQFF	TGTGCCAGCTCACCCAGCGGGAGTATCTACAATGAGCAGTTCTTC
few	TRBV6-5	-	TRBJ1-2	CASGRVNYGYTF	TGTGCCAGCGGCAGGGTAAACTATGGCTACACCTTC
-	TRBV3-1	TRBD2	TRBJ2-7	CASSQDPSGRAGGSYEQYF	TGTGCCAGCAGCCAAGATCCTAGCGGGAGGGCCGGGGGGTCCTACGAGCAGTACTTC
-	TRBV5-6	TRBD2	TRBJ2-2	CASSLTAGAGELFF	TGTGCCAGCAGCTTGACGGCGGGAGCCGGGGAGCTGTTTTTT
few	TRBV24-1	-	TRBJ2-3	CATSDFLGDTQYF	TGTGCCACCAGTGATTTCTTAGGGGATACGCAGTATTTT
many	TRBV4-1	TRBD1	TRBJ2-7	CASSQYGQGAYEQYF	TGCGCCAGCAGCCAATATGGCCAGGGGGCCTACGAGCAGTACTTC
few	TRBV5-1	-	TRBJ1-5	CASSLEVGNQPQHF	TGCGCCAGCAGCTTGGAGGTCGGAAATCAGCCCCAGCATTTT
-	TRBV11-3	TRBD1	TRBJ2-3	CASSTLTGGTDTQYF	TGTGCCAGCAGCACTTTGACAGGGGGCACAGATACGCAGTATTTT